This T cell receptor beta chain was profiled in a study of shared clonotypes between healthy human individuals. The CDR3 runs to 15 residues. The ends lost 3 bases at V and 6 bases at J; junction bases unmatched: 9. The germline V gene encodes CDR1 MNHEY and CDR2 SVGAGI. TCRdb's table, derived via immunoSEQ multiplex PCR, lists solely in-frame clones and lacks some. The sample carries some 500,000 clones, 95% to 96% recorded once. The clonotype comes from a woman aged 25 to 39 in good health. J is TRBJ2-3 and V is TRBV6-5; 7 positions match TRBD2. The sample was naive CD4+ T cells sorted from blood. Subset described: CD45RA+ positively selected. CDR3 coding DNA: TGTGCCAGCAGTTATTCCGCGGGAGCCTCGGATACGCAGTATTTT. It is translated as CASSYSAGASDTQYF.